This T cell receptor beta chain was sequenced for a study of CD8+ T cells in alopecia areata (dated by TCRdb to 2017 to 2018). In terms of the full investigation: Female C3H/HeJ recipients, about 7-10 weeks old, were grafted with skin from C3H/HeJ donors with spontaneous alopecia (roughly 6-13 months old). The study used high-throughput TCRbeta sequencing to examine T cell clonal expansion in alopecia areata, in both the C3H/HeJ mouse model and human patients. In humans, TCRbeta sequencing was performed on scalp tissue and on sorted CD4+ and CD8+ peripheral blood T cells from healthy controls and from patients with patchy or totalis/universalis alopecia areata. Scalp clonality was compared across normal scalp (n=4), patchy alopecia areata scalp (n=8), and alopecia totalis/universalis scalp (n=8). RNA was extracted with the PAXgene miRNA kit for fixed scalp, the miRNeasy kit for PBMCs, and the RNeasy kit for mouse skin. immunoSEQ multiplex PCR using 35 Vbeta forward primers and 13 Jbeta reverse primers was used to amplify TCRbeta CDR3 regions.

This clone occurred a few times. What antigen it recognizes has not been identified. The gene names and germline sequences used here belong to the mouse. Read sequence stops 4 residues before the CDR3 end, and the germline J gene provides the missing end. CDR3 length: 15 amino acids, cysteine to phenylalanine. The CDR3 was read in part: 33 bases, with the frame set at base 1. Taken from the germline V gene (reference sequence), the CDR1 and CDR2 loops are FNHDT and SITEND. Trimming leaves V shorter by 4 bases and J shorter by 0 bases, with the junction holding 3 bases beyond the gene matches. Libraries were constructed by the immunoSEQ multiplex PCR assay. RNA was extracted from all samples and reverse transcribed into cDNA as template for TCR sequencing. SuperScript III was used for first-strand cDNA synthesis, primed with a 2:1 mix of oligo-dT and random hexamers. A synthetic immune receptor repertoire was used to assess amplification bias, and residual bias was removed computationally. Libraries were sequenced on Illumina HiSeq with 60 bp reads covering the CDR3, read from J toward V. In the paper's pipeline: Raw reads were preprocessed for error removal, and CDR3 was defined according to IMGT conventions as running from the conserved cysteine to phenylalanine. To get clonality, Shannon entropy was normalized by log2 of the number of productive unique TCRs and the result was subtracted from 1. Whether each scalp clone was CD4 or CD8 was inferred by checking scalp TCRbeta sequences against the CD4 and CD8 repertoires from sorted blood. Not all clones reach the TCRdb copy of this immuneACCESS table, which keeps in-frame sequences only. Checked studies attribute under half of the gap to unresolved V genes and leave the rest unexplained. That table furnishes V, J and clone size, whereas the DNA furnished D and trimming. For this sample, 1,200 to 1,500 clones are listed, none of them singletons. The top ten clonotypes cover roughly a third of the sample.

What the authors observed across the whole study: Unlike mouse skin, which is dominated by gammadelta T cells, normal human skin has resident alphabeta T cells that are also sequenced, and this complicates analysis of the scalp TCR repertoire. Shared TCR sequences between patients were less evident than in mice, which may be partly attributable to HLA diversity in the patient population. Compared with normal scalp, lesional scalp, particularly in alopecia totalis/universalis, had higher clonality and more expanded CD8+ clones, which suggests antigenic drive.

The specimen was lesional skin. The chain is encoded by TRBV19 joined to TRBJ2-3, with 9 bases matching TRBD2. The TCR comes from a C3H/HeJ mouse with alopecia areata. This strain of mice has MHC haplotype H2-k. CDR3 DNA, as far as it was read: TGTGCCAGCAGTTTGACTGGGGGTAGTGCAGAA. This yields the protein CASSLTGGSAE. The whole CDR3 protein is CASSLTGGSAETLYF.